This entry features one T cell receptor beta chain sequence. Possible read error: a much larger clone is one base away. The data are from a study of T cells in Graves' hyperthyroidism and ophthalmopathy. The CDR3 totals 11 residues. CDR1 DFQATT and CDR2 SNEGSKA come from the germline V gene (reference sequence). The CDR3 regions of TCR beta were amplified from RNA transcripts. With the HTBI primer set, the TCR CDR3 went through a first round of RT-PCR. TCRdb reprocessed the multiplex PCR reads via MiXCR and lists one record per CDR3 protein. Of approximately 410,000 distinct CDR3 sequences in the sample, roughly 15% are singletons; the top ten hold 4% to 6.5%.

The V gene is TRBV20-1, the J gene TRBJ2-1; unclear D gene. The J call is doubtful: the DNA matches TRBJ2-7 better. Sequenced: blood. This clonotype was obtained from a woman under 30 with Graves' hyperthyroidism. CDR3 sequence (DNA): TGCAGTGCTTCAGCTTACAATGAGCAGTACTTC. This encodes CSASAYNEQYF.